This T cell receptor (beta chain) was captured in a study of CD8 T cells in ankylosing spondylitis. As to this clonotype: As yet, its antigen is unknown.

Study results and limitations: About 8 highly homologous variants formed a TCR beta motif that appeared characteristic of ankylosing spondylitis blood. A number of the motif variants had already been described in reactive arthritis synovial fluid and blood. Researchers report that disease-linked clones proved CD8+ and relatively rare in peripheral blood.

Each CDR3 protein is one row after TCRdb ran MiXCR on the 5' RACE reads. The sample holds under 150,000 distinct CDR3 sequences, 12% to 15% seen once. The receptor was derived from a female donor with ankylosing spondylitis or in good health (not recorded which). Sequenced material: blood, either unsorted or a sorted T cell fraction (not recorded which).

The CDR3 DNA sequence: TGCGCCAGCAGCCAAGCGGGTGGACTGGGCTATAATTCACCCCTCCACTTT. The encoded protein is CASSQAGGLGYNSPLHF. The chain joins TRBV4-1 to TRBJ1-6; no firm D call. V lost 1 base to trimming and J lost 3 bases, with 13 bases between them. The CDR3 consists of 17 residues. Germline values: CDR1 MGHRA, CDR2 YSYEKL.